Each of the 29 T cell receptor beta chains below was sequenced from the same sample in a study of cytomegalovirus exposure and HLA in healthy donors. Researchers ran the PCR with 60 Vbeta and 13 Jbeta primers. Profiling relied on immunoSEQ multiplex PCR, and the TCRdb table lists in-frame clones only, not all of them. Of about 150,000 clones in the sample, nearly 80% are singletons; the top ten hold 13% to 15%. Sequenced sample: PBMCs. Every receptor here comes from a woman aged 35 to 49 in good health and CMV-seronegative.

The chain carries TRBV5-1 and TRBJ2-7; a weak D match, TRBD2 (6 bases). Deletions cut 2 bases from V and 7 bases from J, with 28 bases between. This CDR3 has 18 amino acids. Germline CDR1 and CDR2: SGHRS and YFSETQ. As DNA, the CDR3 is TGCGCCAGCAGCTTTGTCCCCGGGGGACGGTCCTCCTCGGGGGAGCAGTACTTC. As protein: CASSFVPGGRSSSGEQYF.

The V gene is TRBV5-1, the J gene TRBJ1-2; the match to TRBD1 covers 9 bases. V dropped 5 bases and J dropped 4; count of bases not matched to a gene: 6. Germline CDR1 SGHRS, CDR2 YFSETQ. This CDR3 is 14 amino acids long. The CDR3 nucleotides read TGCGCCAGCAGAACAGGGGGCGCGATCTATGGCTACACCTTC. It yields the protein CASRTGGAIYGYTF.

The chain is built from TRBV4-2 and TRBJ2-7; 7 bases match TRBD1. J gave up 2 bases and V 5 bases, and 9 bases lay outside the gene matches. Germline CDR1 reads LGHNA; CDR2 reads YNFKEQ. CDR3 length: 15 amino acids. CDR3 sequence: CASSSGDRDPYEQYF. CDR3 nucleotides: TGTGCCAGCAGCTCCGGAGACAGGGACCCCTACGAGCAGTACTTC.

The chain couples TRBV5-4 to TRBJ1-1; 10 nucleotides line up with TRBD1. This CDR3 has 15 amino acids. Germline V gene sequence: CDR1 SGHNT, CDR2 YYREEE (reference sequence). The J segment lost 1 base and the V segment lost 4 bases, leaving 4 bases of the junction unmatched. CDR3 sequence reads: CASSEDRGTNTEAFF. CDR3 nucleotide sequence: TGTGCCAGCAGCGAGGACAGGGGGACGAACACTGAAGCTTTCTTT.

This sequence joins TRBV4-3 and TRBJ2-7; 7 bases fit TRBD2. The CDR3 totals 15 residues. The V gene end was trimmed by 0 bases and the J gene end by 3 bases; junction bases not matched to a gene: 5. Germline values: CDR1 LGHNA, CDR2 YSLEER. In nucleotides, the CDR3 is TGCGCCAGCAGCCAAGATGCTAGCGGTTTCTACGAGCAGTACTTC. Translated: CASSQDASGFYEQYF.

This chain joins TRBV19 and TRBJ2-2, with TRBD1 as a possible D gene (6 bases). The germline V gene has CDR1 LNHDA and CDR2 SQIVND (reference sequence). Trimming left V 5 bases short and J 13 bases short, with 14 bases between. There are 12 residues in the CDR3. This chain's CDR3 is CASSPGTRGLFF. For the CDR3, the DNA is TGTGCCAGTAGTCCAGGGACAAGGGGGCTGTTTTTT. Based on the CDR3 plus reference TRBV19 and TRBJ2-2, the full variable domain is DGGITQSPKYLFRKEGQNVTLSCEQNLNHDAMYWYRQDPGQGLRLIYYSQIVNDFQKGDIAEGYSVSREKKESFPLTVTSAQKNPTAFYLCASSPGTRGLFFGEGSRLTVL.

The chain employs TRBV7-8 and TRBJ2-7; D ambiguous. V was clipped by 0 bases and J by 3 bases, with 6 bases between them. The CDR3 contains 13 residues. From germline, CDR1 is SGHVS and CDR2 FQNEAQ. CDR3 nucleotides: TGTGCCAGCAGCTTAGCTTACTTCTACGAGCAGTACTTC. Protein: CASSLAYFYEQYF.

This chain uses TRBV7-8 with TRBJ1-3, with no clear D. Germline lookup yields CDR1 SGHVS and CDR2 FQNEAQ. The CDR3 spans 15 residues. The V and J ends lost 4 bases and 0 bases respectively, with 10 bases between them. CDR3 sequence reads: CASSSRFNSGNTIYF. For the CDR3, the DNA is TGTGCCAGCAGCTCTCGGTTCAACTCTGGAAACACCATATATTTT.

This chain uses TRBV28 with TRBJ1-1; no clear D. The CDR3 extends over 15 amino acids. Trimming shortened V by 9 bases and J by 4 bases, and 21 bases separated the two germline ends. Germline lookup yields CDR1 MDHEN and CDR2 SYDVKM. In DNA form, the CDR3 reads TGTGCCAGTTATTCTCCGGCGGGCTTTGGCACTGAAGCTTTCTTT. The encoded protein is CASYSPAGFGTEAFF.

DNA for the CDR3: TGCGCCAGCAGTCTTGGGCTACCCCTCCACTTT. This gives the protein CASSLGLPLHF. The chain is built from TRBV23-1 and TRBJ1-6; no definite D call. TRBV23-1 is an open reading frame whose function is uncertain. The CDR3 length is 11 residues. V was pared by 4 bases and J by 12 bases, with 7 bases between.

The chain carries TRBV7-6 and TRBJ2-7; unclear D gene. The germline V gene has CDR1 SGHVS and CDR2 FNYEAQ. The CDR3 length is 13 residues. Trimming removed 6 bases at V and 0 bases at J, with 9 bases between. The CDR3 region is CASRLGPSYEQYF. The DNA of the CDR3 is TGTGCCAGCAGACTTGGTCCCTCCTACGAGCAGTACTTC.

The DNA of the CDR3 is TGTGCCAGCAGTGAAGGTCGGGGGGCAGGTCAGCCCCAGCATTTT. Protein: CASSEGRGAGQPQHF. The chain uses TRBV6-1 and TRBJ1-5; weak D call: TRBD1 (6 bases). The germline V gene encodes CDR1 MNHNS and CDR2 SASEGT. The V and J ends lost 1 base and 6 bases respectively, with 13 bases between them. The CDR3 contains 15 residues.

V is TRBV6-6 and J is TRBJ2-7, with TRBD1 identical over 9 bases. The CDR3 has 15 amino acids. Germline V lookup: CDR1 MNHNY, CDR2 SVGAGI (reference sequence). V dropped 2 bases and J dropped 5; count of bases not matched to a gene: 7. For the CDR3, the DNA is TGTGCCAGCAGTTACGGGGGACAGGGTAGGAACGAGCAGTACTTC. Its protein is CASSYGGQGRNEQYF.

The chain uses TRBV4-3 and TRBJ1-3; D is unresolved. This CDR3 is built from 16 residues. From germline, CDR1 is LGHNA and CDR2 YSLEER. V was trimmed by 0 bases and J by 4 bases, leaving 13 bases between them. This CDR3 is CASSQDRRTGGNTIYF. CDR3 coding DNA: TGCGCCAGCAGCCAAGACAGGAGAACGGGAGGAAACACCATATATTTT.

This chain uses TRBV27 with TRBJ2-5, with D possibly matching TRBD2 (5 bases). TRBJ2-7 explains the end of the DNA better; the J call may be wrong. The CDR3 covers 16 residues. Looked up from germline, CDR1 is MNHEY and CDR2 is SMNVEV (reference sequence). Written as DNA, the CDR3 is TGTGCCAGCAGTGTTAAAGGCGTAGCGAGCACATACGAGCAGTACTTC. Its translation is CASSVKGVASTYEQYF.

CDR3 sequence reads: CASSDSGTIQETQYF. In nucleotides, the CDR3 is TGTGCCAGCAGTGACTCCGGGACTATCCAAGAGACCCAGTACTTC. The chain combines TRBV2 with TRBJ2-5; 7 bases agree with TRBD2. CDR3 size: 15 residues. V was clipped by 3 bases and J by 1 base; unmatched bases: 5. CDR1 and CDR2 from the germline V gene are SNHLY and FYNNEI.

This chain links TRBV28 with TRBJ2-7, with D tentatively TRBD1 (6 bases). V dropped 5 bases and J dropped 5 bases, with 13 bases sitting between them. The CDR3 runs to 13 residues. Germline CDR1 is MDHEN and CDR2 is SYDVKM. This CDR3 reads CASSLSGTHEQYF. As DNA, the CDR3 is TGTGCCAGCAGTCTCTCCGGGACACACGAGCAGTACTTC.

The chain recombines TRBV4-1 with TRBJ2-1; 13 positions agree with TRBD2. J gave up 0 bases and V 3 bases, and 5 bases lay outside the gene matches. Germline loops: CDR1 MGHRA, CDR2 YSYEKL. CDR3 size: 18 residues. The DNA for the CDR3 is TGCGCCAGCAGCCACCGACTAGCGGGGGGCCACTCCTACAATGAGCAGTTCTTC. Amino acid sequence: CASSHRLAGGHSYNEQFF.

This chain connects TRBV11-3 to TRBJ2-2, with a tentative D call TRBD2 (5 bases). The length of the CDR3 is 14 residues. Trimming shortened V by 3 bases and J by 3 bases, and 8 bases separated the two germline ends. The germline V gene has CDR1 SGHNT and CDR2 YENEEA. The CDR3 nucleotides read TGTGCCAGCAGCTTGGGCGGGTACACCGGGGAGCTGTTTTTT. This encodes CASSLGGYTGELFF.

This clone appeared once. J is TRBJ1-5 and V is TRBV19; the D gene is possibly TRBD1 (5 bases). The germline V and J ends were trimmed by 4 bases and 3 bases, with 19 bases remaining between them. Germline lookup yields CDR1 LNHDA and CDR2 SQIVND (reference sequence). CDR3 length: 17 amino acids. CDR3: CASSRAGTSEVNQPQHF. The CDR3 DNA reads as TGTGCCAGTAGTAGAGCCGGGACTTCGGAAGTCAATCAGCCCCAGCATTTT.

In this sample, this clone turned up a few times. The chain carries TRBV19 and TRBJ2-2; D gene ambiguous. Germline V gives CDR1 LNHDA, CDR2 SQIVND (reference sequence). V was pared by 6 bases and J by 3 bases, with 5 bases between. The length of the CDR3 is 12 residues. CDR3 protein: CASSSYTGELFF. The CDR3 DNA follows: TGTGCCAGTAGCTCGTACACCGGGGAGCTGTTTTTT.

The V and J genes are TRBV12-5 and TRBJ1-1, with 8 bases fitting TRBD1. V lost 5 bases and J lost 1; bases outside the gene matches: 18. The CDR3 has 19 amino acids. CDR1 is LGHNT and CDR2 is FRNRAP in the germline V gene. The CDR3 nucleotides are TGTGCTAGTGGTGGCGGGACAGGCGCTCCGCCCGGGAGGAACACTGAAGCTTTCTTT. Its protein is CASGGGTGAPPGRNTEAFF. Full variable domain (rest looked up from reference TRBV12-5 and TRBJ1-1): DARVTQTPRHKVTEMGQEVTMRCQPILGHNTVFWYRQTMMQGLELLAYFRNRAPLDDSGMPKDRFSAEMPDATLATLKIQPSEPRDSAVYFCASGGGTGAPPGRNTEAFFGQGTRLTVV.

This clone was recorded a few times. The chain joins TRBV9 to TRBJ1-6; D might be TRBD1 (6 bases). V dropped 5 bases and J dropped 7 bases, with 10 bases sitting between them. The germline V gene has CDR1 SGDLS and CDR2 YYNGEE. The CDR3 covers 13 residues. This chain's CDR3 is CASSPGTNSPLHF. In nucleotides, the CDR3 is TGTGCCAGCAGTCCAGGGACAAATTCACCCCTCCACTTT.

CDR3 residues: CASSLDGAGNEQFF. The CDR3 nucleotides are TGTGCCAGCAGCTTAGATGGGGCCGGTAATGAGCAGTTCTTC. The chain links TRBV11-3 to TRBJ2-1; D may be TRBD1 (5 bases). CDR3 length equals 14 residues. V lost 0 bases, J lost 7 bases, and 10 bases lay in between. Germline V lookup: CDR1 SGHNT, CDR2 YENEEA.

This clone was detected a few times. CDR3 coding DNA: TGCGCCAGCAGCCTTACGGTGGGAGCTAATGGCTACACCTTC. Its protein product is CASSLTVGANGYTF. The rearrangement joins TRBV4-3 to TRBJ1-2; unclear D gene. Deletions cut 4 bases from V and 6 bases from J, with 15 bases between. CDR3 size: 14 residues. CDR1 and CDR2 (germline): LGHNA, YSLEER.

The J gene is TRBJ2-5, the V gene TRBV5-4; weak D call: TRBD2 (6 bases). V was clipped by 0 bases and J by 11 bases, with 8 bases between them. CDR1 and CDR2 from the germline V gene are SGHNT and YYREEE (reference sequence). The CDR3 totals 11 residues. The chain's CDR3 is CASSLAGEQYF. The CDR3 DNA reads TGTGCCAGCAGCTTGGCGGGGGAGCAGTACTTC.

The chain combines TRBV28 with TRBJ1-4, with a weak D call TRBD1 (5 bases). The CDR3 contains 12 residues. Per germline, CDR1 MDHEN and CDR2 SYDVKM. Trimming pared 6 bases from V and 8 bases from J, leaving 10 bases between. Written as DNA, the CDR3 is TGTGCCAGCAGAGGGGTAGGGGAAAAACTGTTTTTT. As protein: CASRGVGEKLFF.

The gene calls are TRBV10-3 and TRBJ2-1; no firm D call. Germline assignment: CDR1 ENHRY and CDR2 SYGVKD. The CDR3 consists of 13 residues. V was cut by 10 bases and J by 4 bases, with 14 bases left in between. The CDR3 DNA reads as TGTGCCACAAAAATGTACGAGTACAATGAGCAGTTCTTC. Its translation: CATKMYEYNEQFF.

This clone has just one count. The gene calls are TRBV7-9 and TRBJ1-1; TRBD1 is a possible D gene (5 bases). CDR1 and CDR2 (germline): SEHNR, FQNEAQ (reference sequence). The CDR3 is 13 residues long. V lost 7 bases, J lost 7 bases, and 16 bases lay in between. CDR3 residues: CASTIDRGDEAFF. The CDR3 nucleotides are TGTGCCAGCACCATTGACCGGGGGGATGAAGCTTTCTTT.